These 29 T cell receptor beta chains originate from one sample sequenced in a study of T cell changes during pregnancy in multiple sclerosis. Generated by immunoSEQ multiplex PCR, the TCRdb table keeps only in-frame clones and is missing some. The sample carries just over 50,000 clones, approximately 94% recorded once. Sequencing used CD4+ T cells from peripheral blood mononuclear cells, obtained in the second trimester of pregnancy. These receptors came from a female donor with multiple sclerosis, enrolled in a pregnancy study.

The rearrangement uses TRBV27 and TRBJ2-7; TRBD1 matches at 9 bases. This CDR3 region has 18 residues. CDR1 and CDR2 (germline): MNHEY, SMNVEV (reference sequence). The V segment lost 6 bases and the J segment 3 bases; nucleotides outside the gene matches: 18. The CDR3 here is CASSSDRQTGGRVYEQYF. DNA for the CDR3: TGTGCCAGCAGCTCGGACCGCCAGACAGGGGGTCGCGTCTACGAGCAGTACTTC.

The rearrangement joins TRBV7-2 to TRBJ2-7; 9 nucleotides align to TRBD2. CDR1 and CDR2 (germline): SGHTA, FQGNSA. The CDR3 extends over 18 amino acids. With 0 bases clipped from V and 3 bases from J, the junction kept 12 bases outside the gene matches. In DNA, the CDR3 is TGTGCCAGCAGCTTAGCTCGTAGGGCTAGCGGGGTCGACTACGAGCAGTACTTC. As protein: CASSLARRASGVDYEQYF.

The chain recombines TRBV5-1 with TRBJ2-1; 8 nucleotides match TRBD2. V dropped 2 bases and J dropped 7; count of bases not matched to a gene: 8. This CDR3 is built from 15 residues. Germline V gene data show CDR1 as SGHRS and CDR2 as YFSETQ. This chain's CDR3 is CASSLAAGVRNEQFF. The CDR3 DNA reads as TGCGCCAGCAGCTTAGCAGCGGGGGTCAGGAATGAGCAGTTCTTC.

V and J are TRBV10-3 and TRBJ1-4; D gene unclear. The CDR3 extends over 12 amino acids. The germline V and J ends were trimmed by 5 bases and 5 bases, with 6 bases remaining between them. Germline loops: CDR1 ENHRY, CDR2 SYGVKD. CDR3 nucleotide sequence: TGTGCCATCAGTCAAGAGAATGAAAAACTGTTTTTT. Translating gives CAISQENEKLFF.

This rearrangement joins TRBV19 to TRBJ1-2, with D possibly being TRBD1 (5 bases). Trimming left V 7 bases short and J 0 bases short, with 15 bases between. CDR1 LNHDA and CDR2 SQIVND come from the germline V gene (reference sequence). The CDR3 spans 15 residues. Written as DNA, the CDR3 is TGTGCCAGTATCCACCCGGGGGGTACTAACTATGGCTACACCTTC. This sequence encodes CASIHPGGTNYGYTF.

The rearrangement joins TRBV9 to TRBJ1-4; 8 bases are shared with TRBD1. The V segment lost 4 bases and the J segment 7 bases; nucleotides outside the gene matches: 9. Germline V gene data show CDR1 as SGDLS and CDR2 as YYNGEE. This CDR3 comprises 15 residues. CDR3: CASSPSSRGREKLFF. The DNA for the CDR3 is TGTGCCAGCAGCCCCTCATCCAGGGGGCGTGAAAAACTGTTTTTT.

This chain connects TRBV19 to TRBJ2-7; maybe TRBD1 (5 bases). The CDR3 has 15 amino acids. V lost 1 base, J lost 3 bases, and 13 bases lay in between. CDR1 is LNHDA and CDR2 is SQIVND in the germline V gene (reference sequence). CDR3 loop: CASSIVAGPYYEQYF. CDR3 bases: TGTGCCAGTAGTATAGTGGCAGGGCCTTACTACGAGCAGTACTTC.

This sequence joins TRBV4-3 and TRBJ1-1, with 9 bases lining up with TRBD1. V shed 1 base and J 9 bases; nucleotides not matched to a gene: 6. CDR3 size: 14 residues. Germline-derived CDR1 and CDR2 are LGHNA and YSLEER. CDR3 in amino acids: CASSQVGGQGKAFF. CDR3 DNA: TGCGCCAGCAGCCAAGTCGGGGGACAGGGTAAAGCTTTCTTT.

This clone is a singleton in its sample. The chain couples TRBV18 to TRBJ1-6; 7 bases align to TRBD1. The germline gives CDR1 KGHSH, CDR2 LQKENI. This CDR3 spans 15 amino acids. V gave up 4 bases and J gave up 7 bases; unmatched junction bases: 7. The CDR3 here is CASSRLQGSNSPLHF. In nucleotides, the CDR3 is TGTGCCAGCTCACGCCTACAGGGGTCGAATTCACCCCTCCACTTT. Combining the CDR3 with reference TRBV18 and TRBJ1-6 gives the whole variable domain NAGVMQNPRHLVRRRGQEARLRCSPMKGHSHVYWYRQLPEEGLKFMVYLQKENIIDESGMPKERFSAEFPKEGPSILRIQQVVRGDSAAYFCASSRLQGSNSPLHFGNGTRLTVT.

The J gene is TRBJ2-3, the V gene TRBV7-6; possible D gene TRBD1, 6 bases. Germline assignment: CDR1 SGHVS and CDR2 FNYEAQ. The CDR3 is 16 residues long. The V end lost 1 base, the J end lost 4 bases, and 15 bases lay between the germline ends. The CDR3 DNA reads as TGTGCCAGCAGCTTAGGAGGCAGGGGTACATCAGATACGCAGTATTTT. Encoded protein: CASSLGGRGTSDTQYF.

The chain couples TRBV30 to TRBJ2-1; 11 bases are shared with TRBD2. Per germline, CDR1 GTSNPN and CDR2 SVGIG (reference sequence). J was trimmed by 9 bases and V by 5 bases; bases with no gene match: 12. The CDR3 sequence is 15 residues long. CDR3 region: CAWGNCSGGAGEQFF. The DNA of the CDR3 is TGTGCCTGGGGCAACTGTAGCGGGGGGGCTGGTGAGCAGTTCTTC.

A single count supports this clone. The chain combines TRBV10-3 with TRBJ2-5, with D unresolved. V lost 6 bases, J lost 4 bases, and 9 bases lay in between. CDR3 length: 12 amino acids. Germline CDR1 is ENHRY and CDR2 is SYGVKD. The DNA of the CDR3 is TGTGCCATCAGCGTTACGGGAGAGACCCAGTACTTC. It translates to CAISVTGETQYF.

The chain links TRBV29-1 to TRBJ2-1; 7 positions match TRBD1. The CDR3 covers 13 residues. The V gene's germline CDR1 is SQVTM and CDR2 ANQGSEA. Trimming took 1 base from V and 7 from J; bases not matched to a gene: 4. The CDR3 sequence: CSVEGQGGNEQFF. The CDR3 DNA follows: TGCAGCGTTGAAGGACAGGGTGGAAATGAGCAGTTCTTC.

The gene calls are TRBV2 and TRBJ1-4; weak D call: TRBD1 (6 bases). The CDR3 consists of 14 residues. The ends were cut back, 4 bases at V and 7 bases at J, with 13 bases in the middle. Per germline, CDR1 SNHLY and CDR2 FYNNEI. This CDR3 reads CASSAQGGGEKLFF. The CDR3 DNA reads TGTGCCAGCAGTGCACAGGGTGGGGGTGAAAAACTGTTTTTT.

This clone has a single count. The V gene is TRBV5-4, the J gene TRBJ1-2; 9 nucleotides line up with TRBD1. Germline lookup yields CDR1 SGHNT and CDR2 YYREEE (reference sequence). The V gene end was trimmed by 4 bases and the J gene end by 6 bases; junction bases not matched to a gene: 7. This CDR3 comprises 14 residues. CDR3 sequence reads: CASSGRDRVDGYTF. As DNA, the CDR3 is TGTGCCAGCAGCGGAAGGGACAGGGTGGATGGCTACACCTTC.

The chain uses TRBV19 and TRBJ1-2; 8 nucleotides align to TRBD1. The CDR3 runs 11 residues. V gave up 9 bases and J gave up 9 bases; unmatched junction bases: 6. Germline V lookup: CDR1 LNHDA, CDR2 SQIVND (reference sequence). CDR3 DNA sequence: TGTGCCAGCCTACAGGGGGAGAGCTACACCTTC. This codes for CASLQGESYTF.

The chain carries TRBV12-5 and TRBJ2-6; a weak D match, TRBD1 (6 bases). V was shortened by 2 bases and J by 4 bases, with 12 bases between the two germline ends. Per germline, CDR1 LGHNT and CDR2 FRNRAP. The CDR3 sequence is 16 residues long. The CDR3: CASGLFDRTGANVLTF. DNA for the CDR3: TGTGCTAGTGGTTTGTTCGACAGGACCGGGGCCAACGTCCTGACTTTC.

The V and J genes are TRBV11-2 and TRBJ2-2, with 9 bases matching TRBD2. The CDR3 consists of 17 residues. The trim removed 5 bases at V and 7 bases at J, leaving 14 bases unmatched. Per germline, CDR1 SGHAT and CDR2 FQNNGV. The CDR3 protein is CASSPRLSGGSDGELFF. The CDR3 DNA follows: TGTGCCAGCAGCCCCCGCCTGAGCGGGGGGTCTGACGGGGAGCTGTTTTTT.

V gene TRBV14 combines with J gene TRBJ2-2; 7 nucleotides match TRBD1. This CDR3 spans 16 amino acids. CDR1 and CDR2 from the germline V gene are SGHDN and FVKESK. With 2 bases clipped from V and 1 base from J, the junction kept 4 bases outside the gene matches. CDR3 nucleotides: TGTGCCAGCAGCCAAACGACAGGGTTGAACACCGGGGAGCTGTTTTTT. This translates into CASSQTTGLNTGELFF. The full variable domain, rest sourced from reference TRBV14 and TRBJ2-2, is EAGVTQFPSHSVIEKGQTVTLRCDPISGHDNLYWYRRVMGKEIKFLLHFVKESKQDESGMPNNRFLAERTGGTYSTLKVQPAELEDSGVYFCASSQTTGLNTGELFFGEGSRLTVL.

The J gene is TRBJ2-5, the V gene TRBV4-2, with a possible D match to TRBD2 (5 bases). Trimming removed 1 base from V and 3 bases from J, with 9 bases in between. Germline V lookup: CDR1 LGHNA, CDR2 YNFKEQ. The CDR3 length is 14 residues. In DNA form, the CDR3 reads TGTGCCAGCAGCCAAGGAGAAGCGGAAGAGACCCAGTACTTC. Its protein product is CASSQGEAEETQYF.

V gene TRBV4-3 combines with J gene TRBJ2-3; 13 positions match TRBD2. From germline, CDR1 is LGHNA and CDR2 YSLEER. The junction had 7 bases not matched to a gene; V was cut back by 5 bases and J by 2 bases. The CDR3 length is 17 residues. CDR3 loop: CASSKKGLAGPTDTQYF. The DNA of the CDR3 is TGCGCCAGCAGCAAAAAGGGACTAGCGGGGCCCACAGATACGCAGTATTTT.

The sample holds a few counts of this clone. The chain carries TRBV15 and TRBJ1-1; maybe TRBD1 (6 bases). This CDR3 spans 13 amino acids. The V end was cut by 1 base, the J end by 6 bases, with 9 bases between. CDR1 LNHNV and CDR2 YYDKDF come from the germline V gene (reference sequence). CDR3 DNA: TGTGCCACCAGCAGAGGGACAGCCCCTGAAGCTTTCTTT. It specifies CATSRGTAPEAFF.

This chain uses TRBV5-1 with TRBJ1-1; D is perhaps TRBD1 (6 bases). V shed 0 bases and J shed 4 bases, with 13 bases lying between them. Germline V CDR1 and CDR2: SGHRS, YFSETQ. The CDR3 contains 15 residues. The CDR3, as DNA: TGCGCCAGCAGCTTGGGAGAGAGGACAGCCACTGAAGCTTTCTTT. This sequence encodes CASSLGERTATEAFF. Combining the CDR3 with reference TRBV5-1 and TRBJ1-1 gives the whole variable domain KAGVTQTPRYLIKTRGQQVTLSCSPISGHRSVSWYQQTPGQGLQFLFEYFSETQRNKGNFPGRFSGRQFSNSRSEMNVSTLELGDSALYLCASSLGERTATEAFFGQGTRLTVV.

The chain combines TRBV2 with TRBJ2-7; 10 nucleotides align to TRBD1. The CDR3 runs 15 residues. Germline V lookup: CDR1 SNHLY, CDR2 FYNNEI. V was clipped by 4 bases and J by 1 base; unmatched bases: 4. In DNA form, the CDR3 reads TGTGCCAGCAGTGGACAGGGGGCAGTTTCCTACGAGCAGTACTTC. Amino acid sequence: CASSGQGAVSYEQYF.

J is TRBJ1-4 and V is TRBV9; TRBD1 is a possible D gene (6 bases). The V end was cut by 7 bases, the J end by 8 bases, with 21 bases between. Germline V CDR1 and CDR2: SGDLS, YYNGEE. This CDR3 is built from 15 residues. Written as DNA, the CDR3 is TGTGCCAGCCGACGGTCCCCAACAGGGAAAGAAAAACTGTTTTTT. Translated, it gives CASRRSPTGKEKLFF.

The chain couples TRBV10-3 to TRBJ2-3; TRBD2 agrees at 10 bases. This CDR3 contains 16 residues. Germline trimming cut 6 bases from V and 4 bases from J; bases unmatched to any gene: 10. Germline CDR1 and CDR2: ENHRY and SYGVKD. CDR3 sequence: CAIRRLSGGLPDTQYF. The CDR3 bases are TGTGCCATCAGACGCCTTAGCGGGGGGTTGCCAGATACGCAGTATTTT.

The V gene is TRBV6-6, the J gene TRBJ1-3, with D tentatively TRBD1 (5 bases). CDR1 and CDR2 (germline): MNHNY, SVGAGI (reference sequence). Trimming took off 4 bases at V and 3 bases at J, with 16 bases between the two ends. CDR3 length: 16 amino acids. The CDR3 sequence: CASSWGNLGLGNTIYF. The CDR3 coding sequence is TGTGCCAGCAGTTGGGGTAACCTGGGGCTTGGAAACACCATATATTTT.

CDR3 sequence: CASSLGRQGYGYTF. The CDR3, as DNA: TGTGCCAGCAGCTTAGGTCGACAGGGTTATGGCTACACCTTC. The chain uses TRBV7-2 and TRBJ1-2; 7 bases fit TRBD1. The V and J ends lost 1 base and 5 bases, in that order; junction bases with no gene match: 4. CDR3 length: 14 residues. Germline V CDR1 and CDR2: SGHTA, FQGNSA.

J is TRBJ1-2 and V is TRBV15; D ambiguous. CDR3 length equals 15 residues. Germline lookup yields CDR1 LNHNV and CDR2 YYDKDF (reference sequence). V shed 0 bases and J shed 4 bases, with 12 bases lying between them. The CDR3 here is CATSRDEVVVYGYTF. The CDR3 nucleotides are TGTGCCACCAGCAGAGATGAGGTCGTGGTCTATGGCTACACCTTC.